This T cell receptor beta chain stems from a study of CD8+ T cells in alopecia areata. Indicated treatment: oral pan-JAK inhibitor, 5-10 mg twice daily. The CDR3 consists of 17 residues. Germline assignment: CDR1 MGHDK and CDR2 SYGVNS. V shed 8 bases and J 2 bases; nucleotides not matched to a gene: 14. The study's findings and limits: Scalp clonality and expanded CD8+ clones among the top 100 fell significantly with tofacitinib.

To note about this clone: Antigen unknown.

The sequencing template was cDNA reverse transcribed from extracted RNA. Assay used: immunoSEQ multiplex PCR; TCRdb lists only in-frame clones, some missing. The sample holds roughly 110,000 clones; roughly 50% are singletons and the top ten take about 3.3%. This TCR was recovered from a human donor with alopecia areata. The input for sequencing was CD4+ T cells sorted from blood, taken at week 24, from a patient treated with tofacitinib. The V call is TRBV25-1, the J call TRBJ2-1, with 8 bases matching TRBD2. The CDR3 loop is CASSRDVPGGTYNEQFF. The CDR3 DNA sequence: TGTGCCAGCTCTCGGGACGTGCCGGGGGGGACCTACAATGAGCAGTTCTTC.